This T cell receptor beta chain was documented in a study of PD-1 blockade in classical Hodgkin lymphoma. Measured with immunoSEQ multiplex PCR; TCRdb has only the in-frame clones, and not every one. The sample lists about 19,000 clones, approximately 84% seen once, with roughly 5.9% in the top ten. Each patient's relapse followed autologous stem cell transplantation, and brentuximab vedotin exposure varied. Under best response, outcomes were complete response, partial response or progressive disease. V was cut by 7 bases and J by 5 bases, with 13 bases left in between. The germline CDR1 and CDR2 sequences are MNHEY and SMNVEV (reference sequence). CDR3 size: 13 residues.

The clonotype originates from a human donor with classical Hodgkin lymphoma. The chain recombines TRBV27 with TRBJ2-3; D is perhaps TRBD2 (6 bases). The sample here was peripheral blood mononuclear cells (PBMCs), taken at baseline. CDR3 sequence (DNA): TGTGCCAGCAAGGAGGGTAATGGAGATACGCAGTATTTT. It yields the protein CASKEGNGDTQYF.